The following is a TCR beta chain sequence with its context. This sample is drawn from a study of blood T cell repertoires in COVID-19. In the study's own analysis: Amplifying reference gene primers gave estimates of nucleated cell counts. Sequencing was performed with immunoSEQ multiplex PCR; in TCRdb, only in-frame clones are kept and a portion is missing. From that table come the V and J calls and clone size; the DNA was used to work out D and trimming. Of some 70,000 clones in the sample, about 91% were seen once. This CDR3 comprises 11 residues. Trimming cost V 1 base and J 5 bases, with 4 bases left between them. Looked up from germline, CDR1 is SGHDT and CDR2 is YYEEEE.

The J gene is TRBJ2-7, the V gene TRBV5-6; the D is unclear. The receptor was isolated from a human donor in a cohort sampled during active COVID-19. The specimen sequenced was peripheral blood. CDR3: CASSLFNEQYF. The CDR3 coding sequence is TGTGCCAGCAGCTTGTTCAACGAGCAGTACTTC.